Listed here are 22 T cell receptor beta chains from one sample, sequenced in a study of blood T cell repertoires in COVID-19. Libraries were prepared by immunoSEQ multiplex PCR; TCRdb keeps only in-frame clonotypes and omits some of them. Among fewer than 300,000 clones listed, about 93% were seen once. Specimen: PBMCs or T cells enriched from blood (not recorded which). Receptors were obtained from a woman in her twenties or thirties who had recovered from COVID-19.

The chain carries TRBV27 and TRBJ1-2; 8 bases agree with TRBD1. The CDR3 covers 16 residues. In germline, CDR1 is MNHEY, CDR2 SMNVEV (reference sequence). V gave up 4 bases and J gave up 1 base; unmatched junction bases: 8. The CDR3 DNA reads as TGTGCCAGCAGTTCCTACAGGGGGTCGGGTAACTATGGCTACACCTTC. Its translation: CASSSYRGSGNYGYTF.

The chain employs TRBV7-6 and TRBJ2-7; 7 nucleotides agree with TRBD1. Looked up from germline, CDR1 is SGHVS and CDR2 is FNYEAQ. The CDR3 consists of 15 residues. J gave up 6 bases and V 2 bases, and 10 bases lay outside the gene matches. CDR3 amino acids: CASSLTRDSLGEQYF. The CDR3 DNA reads TGTGCCAGCAGCTTAACCCGGGACAGCTTAGGCGAGCAGTACTTC.

The chain links TRBV7-8 to TRBJ2-1; 15 nucleotides line up with TRBD2. The V gene end was trimmed by 4 bases and the J gene end by 0 bases; junction bases not matched to a gene: 13. Germline values: CDR1 SGHVS, CDR2 FQNEAQ. CDR3 size: 21 residues. The CDR3 spells CASSSSPGRTSGRASYNEQFF. The CDR3 bases are TGTGCCAGCAGCTCTTCTCCAGGTAGGACTAGCGGGAGGGCCTCCTACAATGAGCAGTTCTTC.

The V call is TRBV7-2, the J call TRBJ1-5; unclear D gene. Trimming took 0 bases from V and 2 from J, leaving 8 bases between them. Germline loops: CDR1 SGHTA, CDR2 FQGNSA. This CDR3 region has 15 residues. CDR3 residues: CASSLAIGGNQPQHF. CDR3 DNA: TGTGCCAGCAGCTTAGCCATCGGGGGCAATCAGCCCCAGCATTTT.

The chain couples TRBV4-3 to TRBJ1-2; D possibly corresponds to TRBD1 (5 bases). Trimming removed 1 base at V and 2 bases at J, with 14 bases between. There are 16 residues in the CDR3. In germline, CDR1 is LGHNA, CDR2 YSLEER. The CDR3 loop is CASSQVHGGANYGYTF. The CDR3 bases are TGCGCCAGCAGCCAAGTTCACGGTGGGGCAAACTATGGCTACACCTTC.

The chain has TRBV6-1 and TRBJ1-5, with 7 bases fitting TRBD1. Unmatched junction bases numbered 6, after V lost 1 base and J lost 6 bases. Per germline, CDR1 MNHNS and CDR2 SASEGT. The CDR3 length is 15 residues. The CDR3 DNA is TGTGCCAGCAGTGAAGATTACAGGGGCGGTCAGCCCCAGCATTTT. Its translation is CASSEDYRGGQPQHF.

This clone was detected only once. The junction departs from germline at one end; a sequencing error may be responsible. This chain connects TRBV19 to TRBJ1-4; D gene unclear. The CDR3 has 12 amino acids. Germline loops: CDR1 LNHDA, CDR2 SQIVND (reference sequence). CDR3 sequence (DNA): TGTGCCAGTAGTTTAGACGGTGAAAAACTGTTTTTT. Its protein product is CASSLDGEKLFF.

This clone was detected once. V and J are TRBV27 and TRBJ1-5, with TRBD1 identical over 12 bases. Trimming at V came to 4 bases and at J to 11 bases, leaving 9 bases not matched to a gene. Germline V gives CDR1 MNHEY, CDR2 SMNVEV (reference sequence). The CDR3 sequence is 15 residues long. CDR3 amino acids: CASSSGTGGAGAQHF. The DNA of the CDR3 is TGTGCCAGCAGTTCCGGGACAGGGGGCGCCGGGGCCCAGCATTTT.

J is TRBJ2-7 and V is TRBV5-1; no firm D call. The CDR3 totals 14 residues. Germline V gene lookup returns CDR1 SGHRS and CDR2 YFSETQ. V was shortened by 4 bases and J by 6 bases, with 17 bases between the two germline ends. The CDR3 sequence: CASSIAAVGAEQYF. CDR3 coding DNA: TGCGCCAGCAGCATAGCAGCTGTGGGTGCCGAGCAGTACTTC.

The chain joins TRBV7-8 to TRBJ1-4, with 9 bases that match TRBD1. The CDR3 covers 17 residues. The germline CDR1 and CDR2 sequences are SGHVS and FQNEAQ. Trimming at V came to 2 bases and at J to 8 bases, leaving 12 bases not matched to a gene. CDR3 sequence: CASSLFSRGQGAEKLFF. CDR3 nucleotide sequence: TGTGCCAGCAGCTTATTTTCGAGGGGACAGGGAGCGGAAAAACTGTTTTTT.

This chain uses TRBV27 with TRBJ1-6; 8 bases match TRBD1. V lost 0 bases and J lost 6; bases outside the gene matches: 7. CDR3 length equals 17 residues. Germline V lookup: CDR1 MNHEY, CDR2 SMNVEV (reference sequence). The CDR3 DNA follows: TGTGCCAGCAGTTTATCGCGGACAGGGATCGGTAATTCACCCCTCCACTTT. This encodes CASSLSRTGIGNSPLHF.

In regard to this clone: Additional DNA sequences in this sample encode the identical CDR3. The chain combines TRBV7-2 with TRBJ2-5, with 9 positions matching TRBD2. The CDR3 runs 15 residues. V lost 4 bases, J lost 5 bases, and 8 bases stayed unmatched. Germline values: CDR1 SGHTA, CDR2 FQGNSA. CDR3 region: CASSSSGKVGETQYF. For the CDR3, the DNA is TGTGCCAGCAGCTCTAGCGGGAAGGTGGGTGAGACCCAGTACTTC.

The rearrangement uses TRBV19 and TRBJ2-1, with 12 bases that match TRBD2. Germline CDR1 reads LNHDA; CDR2 reads SQIVND (reference sequence). V lost 3 bases to trimming and J lost 7 bases; unmatched junction nucleotides: 4. CDR3 length: 15 amino acids. CDR3 nucleotide sequence: TGTGCCAGTAGTATCACTAGCGGGAGGAGTAATGAGCAGTTCTTC. It is translated as CASSITSGRSNEQFF.

This clone came up once. The chain is built from TRBV7-9 and TRBJ1-4; TRBD1 agrees at 9 bases. The germline V gene encodes CDR1 SEHNR and CDR2 FQNEAQ (reference sequence). J lost 8 bases, V lost 1 base, and 5 bases had no gene match. The CDR3 has 15 amino acids. CDR3 amino acids: CASSLVGTGMEKLFF. The CDR3 DNA reads TGTGCCAGCAGCTTAGTTGGGACAGGGATGGAAAAACTGTTTTTT.

In nucleotides, the CDR3 is TGTGCCAGCAGGTTTAACAGGGTGTCGGGAAACACCATATATTTT. Amino acid sequence: CASRFNRVSGNTIYF. This sequence joins TRBV28 and TRBJ1-3; D may be TRBD1 (6 bases). V lost 6 bases, J lost 4 bases, and 16 bases lay in between. This CDR3 spans 15 amino acids. Germline CDR1 MDHEN, CDR2 SYDVKM.

The rearrangement links TRBV12-3 or TRBV12-4 to TRBJ1-2, with D possibly matching TRBD1 (5 bases). This CDR3 has 13 amino acids. The V end was cut by 2 bases, the J end by 8 bases, with 12 bases between. Written as DNA, the CDR3 is TGTGCCAGCAGTTTACCAGGGATCGGAGGCTACACCTTC. This codes for CASSLPGIGGYTF.

The rearrangement joins TRBV24-1 to TRBJ2-5; no definite D call. CDR1 is KGHDR and CDR2 is SFDVKD in the germline V gene. V lost 5 bases, J lost 2 bases, and 8 bases lay in between. The CDR3 contains 13 residues. The CDR3 DNA reads as TGTGCCACCAGTGCTAGTTATCAAGAGACCCAGTACTTC. Translation: CATSASYQETQYF.

The chain employs TRBV5-6 and TRBJ1-2; D perhaps matches TRBD1 (5 bases). Germline values: CDR1 SGHDT, CDR2 YYEEEE. Between the trimmed V and J ends, which lost 1 base and 0 bases, there was a span of 13 bases. There are 16 residues in the CDR3. The CDR3 nucleotides read TGTGCCAGCAGCTTGACGGGGGACCGTCCTAACTATGGCTACACCTTC. Translating it yields CASSLTGDRPNYGYTF.

This clone was recorded a few times. The V and J genes are TRBV3-1 (or the pseudogene TRBV3-2) and TRBJ1-1; D remains unclear. This CDR3 contains 14 residues. Germline values: CDR1 LGHDT, CDR2 YNNKEL (reference sequence). V lost 7 bases, J lost 4 bases, and 16 bases lay in between. CDR3 in DNA: TGTGCCAGCACCGGACTTGGGAATCCCACTGAAGCTTTCTTT. Protein sequence: CASTGLGNPTEAFF.

This clone showed up just a few times. The chain uses TRBV5-1 and TRBJ2-3; 12 bases align to TRBD2. Germline V gene sequence: CDR1 SGHRS, CDR2 YFSETQ. The CDR3 runs 17 residues. Trimming took 1 base from V and 3 from J; bases not matched to a gene: 6. The CDR3 is CASSLWETSGSTDTQYF. In DNA, the CDR3 is TGCGCCAGCAGCTTGTGGGAGACTAGCGGGAGTACAGATACGCAGTATTTT.

The table lists this clone with a count of one. The chain joins TRBV28 to TRBJ1-1; 7 bases line up with TRBD1. Germline V CDR1 and CDR2: MDHEN, SYDVKM. The CDR3 totals 14 residues. Trimming at V came to 3 bases and at J to 6 bases, leaving 7 bases not matched to a gene. In nucleotides, the CDR3 is TGTGCCAGCAGTTTGCCCCAGGGGGTCGCTGAAGCTTTCTTT. It encodes CASSLPQGVAEAFF.

The V and J genes are TRBV30 and TRBJ2-7; D remains unclear. The CDR3 has 11 amino acids. Trimming stripped 0 bases from V and 7 bases from J, with 7 bases between. CDR1 and CDR2 (germline): GTSNPN, SVGIG (reference sequence). The CDR3 spells CAWSVLEEQYF. CDR3 DNA sequence: TGTGCCTGGAGTGTACTTGAGGAGCAGTACTTC.